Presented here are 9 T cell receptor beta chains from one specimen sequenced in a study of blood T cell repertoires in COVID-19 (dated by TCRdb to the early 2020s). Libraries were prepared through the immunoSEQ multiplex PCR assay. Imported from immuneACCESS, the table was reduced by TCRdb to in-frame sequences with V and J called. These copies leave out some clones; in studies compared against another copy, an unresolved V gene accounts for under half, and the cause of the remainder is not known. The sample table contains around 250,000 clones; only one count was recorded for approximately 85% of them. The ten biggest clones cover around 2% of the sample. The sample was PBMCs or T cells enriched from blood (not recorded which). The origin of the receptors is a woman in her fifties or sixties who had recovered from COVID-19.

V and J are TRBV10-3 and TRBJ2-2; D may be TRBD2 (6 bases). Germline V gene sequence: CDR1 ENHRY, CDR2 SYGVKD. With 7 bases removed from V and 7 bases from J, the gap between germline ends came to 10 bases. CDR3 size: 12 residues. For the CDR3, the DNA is TGTGCCATCACCCCCGGGAGCGGGGAGCTGTTTTTT. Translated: CAITPGSGELFF.

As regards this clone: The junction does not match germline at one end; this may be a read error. The CDR3 region is CASSPAGTPNDEQYF. The CDR3, as DNA: TGTGCTAGCAGCCCCGCCGGGACTCCCAACGACGAGCAGTACTTC. This sequence joins TRBV7-7 and TRBJ2-7, with D possibly matching TRBD2 (6 bases). CDR1 and CDR2 from the germline V gene are SSHAT and FNYEAQ (reference sequence). The CDR3 covers 15 residues.

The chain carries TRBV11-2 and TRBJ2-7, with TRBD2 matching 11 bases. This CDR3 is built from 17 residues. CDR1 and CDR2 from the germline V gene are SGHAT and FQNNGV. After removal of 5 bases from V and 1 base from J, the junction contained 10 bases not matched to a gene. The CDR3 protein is CASSPRHGTSGSYEQYF. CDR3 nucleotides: TGTGCCAGCAGCCCCAGGCACGGGACTAGCGGTTCCTACGAGCAGTACTTC.

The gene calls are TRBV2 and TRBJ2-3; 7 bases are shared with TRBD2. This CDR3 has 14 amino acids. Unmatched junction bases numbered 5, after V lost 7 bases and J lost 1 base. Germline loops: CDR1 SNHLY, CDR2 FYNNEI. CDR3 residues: CASTGGKGTDTQYF. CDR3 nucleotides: TGTGCCAGCACCGGGGGGAAGGGCACAGATACGCAGTATTTT.

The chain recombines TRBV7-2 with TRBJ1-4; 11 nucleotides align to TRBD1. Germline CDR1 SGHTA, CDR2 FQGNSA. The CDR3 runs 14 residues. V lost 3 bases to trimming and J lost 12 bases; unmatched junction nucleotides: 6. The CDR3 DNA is TGTGCCAGCAGCTTGGGACAGGGGGAGGGGGAACTGTTTTTT. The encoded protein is CASSLGQGEGELFF.

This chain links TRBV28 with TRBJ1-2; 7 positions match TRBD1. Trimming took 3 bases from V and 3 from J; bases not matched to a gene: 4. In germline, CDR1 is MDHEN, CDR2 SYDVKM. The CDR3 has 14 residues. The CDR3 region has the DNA TGTGCCAGCAGTTTCGGGACAGTCCACTATGGCTACACCTTC. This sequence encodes CASSFGTVHYGYTF.

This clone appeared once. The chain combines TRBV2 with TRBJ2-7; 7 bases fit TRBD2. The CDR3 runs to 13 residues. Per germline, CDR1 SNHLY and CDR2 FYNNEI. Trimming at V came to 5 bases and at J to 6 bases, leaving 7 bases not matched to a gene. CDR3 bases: TGTGCCAGCAGTAATAGCAGGGAGGGCGAGCAGTACTTC. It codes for CASSNSREGEQYF.

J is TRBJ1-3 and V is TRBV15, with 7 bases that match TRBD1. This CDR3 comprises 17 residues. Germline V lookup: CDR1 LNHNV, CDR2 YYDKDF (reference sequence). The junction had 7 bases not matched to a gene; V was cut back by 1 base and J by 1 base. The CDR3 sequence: CATSRGTGKHSGNTIYF. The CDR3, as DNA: TGTGCCACCAGCAGAGGGACAGGAAAACATTCTGGAAACACCATATATTTT.

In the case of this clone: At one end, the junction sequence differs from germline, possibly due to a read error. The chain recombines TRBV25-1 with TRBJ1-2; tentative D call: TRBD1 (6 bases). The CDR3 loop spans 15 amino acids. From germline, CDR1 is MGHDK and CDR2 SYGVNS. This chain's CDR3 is CASSGQRQGTYGYTF. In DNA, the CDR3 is TGCGCCAGCAGTGGCCAAAGGCAGGGGACCTATGGCTACACCTTC.